Listed here are 27 T cell receptor beta chains from one sample, sequenced in a study of identical twins (dated by TCRdb to the mid-2010s). The method was 5' RACE. These reads were obtained on an Illumina HiSeq 2000. The raw public reads went through TCRdb reprocessing: fastp at Q25, MiXCR clone calling, in-frame beta chains kept. Each CDR3 protein appears once, grouped with its most common genes and DNA. The sample table lists about 250,000 distinct CDR3 sequences, over 13% of them with a count of one. In total, the top ten clones hold approximately 8.8% of the sample. What was sequenced was memory (CD45RO+) T cells sorted from blood. Sample cell subset or site, as interpreted from the label and publication: CD45RO+ enriched T cells. Receptors originate from a woman aged 18-35 years in good health.

The chain is built from TRBV28 and TRBJ1-1, with D hard to call. This CDR3 region has 12 residues. Germline values: CDR1 MDHEN, CDR2 SYDVKM. V was trimmed by 1 base and J by 7 bases, leaving 7 bases between them. The CDR3 sequence is CASSLLQVEAFF. The CDR3 DNA reads as TGTGCCAGCAGTTTATTGCAGGTTGAAGCTTTCTTT. Combining the CDR3 with reference TRBV28 and TRBJ1-1 gives the whole variable domain DVKVTQSSRYLVKRTGEKVFLECVQDMDHENMFWYRQDPGLGLRLIYFSYDVKMKEKGDIPEGYSVSREKKERFSLILESASTNQTSMYLCASSLLQVEAFFGQGTRLTVV.

This clonotype turned up a few times. The chain is built from TRBV20-1 and TRBJ1-1; D unresolved. This CDR3 spans 14 amino acids. Trimming removed 0 bases at V and 3 bases at J, with 11 bases between. Germline CDR1 and CDR2: DFQATT and SNEGSKA (reference sequence). Here the CDR3 DNA reads TGCAGTGCTAGAGATCGCTCGAAACACACTGAAGCTTTCTTT. It translates to CSARDRSKHTEAFF.

Many counts were recorded for this clonotype. The chain carries TRBV3-1 and TRBJ2-7; 9 nucleotides agree with TRBD1. V shed 0 bases, J shed 3 bases, and the junction held 6 bases outside the gene matches. Germline CDR1 LGHDT, CDR2 YNNKEL (reference sequence). CDR3 length: 16 amino acids. The CDR3 DNA reads as TGTGCCAGCAGCCAAGATTACAGGGGGCTCTTCTACGAGCAGTACTTC. Translating gives CASSQDYRGLFYEQYF.

This clonotype was seen ten or more times. The chain joins TRBV5-1 to TRBJ2-1; D possibly corresponds to TRBD1 (6 bases). Germline CDR1 and CDR2: SGHRS and YFSETQ. V was trimmed by 1 base and J by 7 bases, leaving 6 bases between them. The CDR3 contains 12 residues. Written as DNA, the CDR3 is TGCGCCAGCAGCTTGCAGGGGAATGAGCAGTTCTTC. Translated: CASSLQGNEQFF.

The chain employs TRBV29-1 and TRBJ1-1; D is uncertain. CDR3 length: 13 amino acids. Between the trimmed V and J ends, which lost 7 bases and 4 bases, there was a span of 16 bases. Per germline, CDR1 SQVTM and CDR2 ANQGSEA. The CDR3 DNA follows: TGCAGCGCTAGAAGATTGGAGGCCACTGAAGCTTTCTTT. Translating it yields CSARRLEATEAFF.

This clonotype was observed a few times. The chain joins TRBV7-9 to TRBJ1-2, with 10 bases fitting TRBD1. CDR1 and CDR2 (germline): SEHNR, FQNEAQ (reference sequence). This CDR3 is built from 14 residues. The ends lost 6 bases at V and 8 bases at J; junction bases unmatched: 9. The CDR3 protein is CASSTGTGVSGYTF. The DNA for the CDR3 is TGTGCCAGCAGTACCGGGACAGGGGTATCCGGCTACACCTTC.

The sample holds many counts of this clonotype. This rearrangement joins TRBV12-3 or TRBV12-4 to TRBJ2-7; the D gene is possibly TRBD2 (6 bases). The CDR3 runs 14 residues. V lost 2 bases and J lost 4, with 12 bases in between. The CDR3 DNA reads as TGTGCCAGCAGTTTATTAAAAAGCGGGTACGAGCAGTACTTC. The encoded protein is CASSLLKSGYEQYF.

The CDR3 DNA reads as TGTGCCAGCAGCTCGGGATCTATCCCCCACGAGCAGTACTTC. Residues: CASSSGSIPHEQYF. The chain recombines TRBV7-2 with TRBJ2-7; D is perhaps TRBD2 (5 bases). CDR1 and CDR2 (germline): SGHTA, FQGNSA. The CDR3 loop spans 14 amino acids. The V end was cut by 4 bases, the J end by 5 bases, with 15 bases between.

The sample holds a few counts of this clonotype. CDR3 coding DNA: TGCGCCAGCAGCACGGGGGACAGGGAGAATCAGCCCCAGCATTTT. It codes for CASSTGDRENQPQHF. The chain recombines TRBV5-1 with TRBJ1-5, with 9 positions matching TRBD1. Trimming removed 4 bases from V and 4 bases from J; junction bases left unmatched: 6. The CDR3 loop spans 15 amino acids. CDR1 is SGHRS and CDR2 is YFSETQ in the germline V gene.

This clonotype was picked up a small number of times. The chain carries TRBV6-1 and TRBJ2-5; possible D gene TRBD2, 5 bases. This CDR3 region has 14 residues. The ends were cut back, 3 bases at V and 1 base at J, with 9 bases in the middle. Germline loops: CDR1 MNHNS, CDR2 SASEGT. This CDR3 reads CASSDRRSQETQYF. CDR3 bases: TGTGCCAGCAGTGACAGGAGGAGCCAAGAGACCCAGTACTTC.

DNA for the CDR3: TGCGCCAGCAGCCAACTGTCGGGACTAGCGTCCAAGGAAGGCTACGAGCAGTACTTC. It yields the protein CASSQLSGLASKEGYEQYF. The rearrangement links TRBV4-1 to TRBJ2-7, with 10 positions matching TRBD2. The germline V gene encodes CDR1 MGHRA and CDR2 YSYEKL. This CDR3 has 19 amino acids. J gave up 3 bases and V 2 bases, and 16 bases lay outside the gene matches.

The chain uses TRBV14 and TRBJ1-1; 8 positions agree with TRBD1. J was trimmed by 4 bases and V by 5 bases; bases with no gene match: 0. In germline, CDR1 is SGHDN, CDR2 FVKESK. This CDR3 contains 12 residues. For the CDR3, the DNA is TGTGCCAGCAGCGGACAGGGCACTGAAGCTTTCTTT. As protein: CASSGQGTEAFF.

This chain links TRBV12-3 or TRBV12-4 with TRBJ2-1; D unresolved. Between the trimmed V and J ends, which lost 2 bases and 9 bases, there was a span of 5 bases. The CDR3 covers 11 residues. The CDR3 protein is CASSLKGEQFF. Written as DNA, the CDR3 is TGTGCCAGCAGTTTAAAGGGTGAGCAGTTCTTC.

The chain has TRBV3-1 and TRBJ2-1; 14 bases are shared with TRBD2. This CDR3 is 16 amino acids long. V lost 5 bases to trimming and J lost 10 bases; unmatched junction nucleotides: 10. Looked up from germline, CDR1 is LGHDT and CDR2 is YNNKEL (reference sequence). The CDR3 sequence: CASSSTRLAGGQEQFF. Written as DNA, the CDR3 is TGTGCCAGCAGCTCCACCAGACTAGCGGGGGGGCAAGAGCAGTTCTTC.

The table lists this clonotype with a few counts. The chain recombines TRBV14 with TRBJ2-1; 9 bases are a match to TRBD1. Germline CDR1 is SGHDN and CDR2 is FVKESK. CDR3 size: 15 residues. V gave up 5 bases and J gave up 1 base; unmatched junction bases: 3. The CDR3 region is CASSIQGASYNEQFF. The CDR3 DNA reads as TGTGCCAGCAGCATACAGGGGGCTTCCTACAATGAGCAGTTCTTC.

This clonotype has just a few counts. This chain connects TRBV9 to TRBJ1-1, with 7 nucleotides matching TRBD1. Germline loops: CDR1 SGDLS, CDR2 YYNGEE. CDR3 length equals 14 residues. V dropped 0 bases and J dropped 1; count of bases not matched to a gene: 0. The CDR3 here is CASSVGDRNTEAFF. As DNA, the CDR3 is TGTGCCAGCAGCGTAGGGGACAGGAACACTGAAGCTTTCTTT.

V is TRBV5-1 and J is TRBJ2-2; no definite D call. V lost 0 bases and J lost 7, with 4 bases in between. This CDR3 region has 12 residues. Germline V CDR1 and CDR2: SGHRS, YFSETQ. This CDR3 reads CASSLVNGELFF. CDR3 DNA: TGCGCCAGCAGCTTGGTAAACGGGGAGCTGTTTTTT.

The chain couples TRBV5-1 to TRBJ2-2, with a tentative D call TRBD1 (6 bases). Germline V CDR1 and CDR2: SGHRS, YFSETQ. Trimming pared 2 bases from V and 7 bases from J, leaving 18 bases between. The CDR3 has 16 amino acids. CDR3 sequence (DNA): TGCGCCAGCAGCTTCAAATCGACAGGAGCCGACGGGGAGCTGTTTTTT. It yields the protein CASSFKSTGADGELFF.

The gene calls are TRBV7-9 and TRBJ2-3; tentatively, D is TRBD2 (6 bases). Germline CDR1 and CDR2: SEHNR and FQNEAQ (reference sequence). This CDR3 is 16 amino acids long. Trimming took 5 bases from V and 4 from J, leaving 19 bases between them. The CDR3 coding sequence is TGTGCCAGCAGCGTCCCAGGGAGGAGTAGGGCAGATACGCAGTATTTT. Its translation: CASSVPGRSRADTQYF.

The gene calls are TRBV5-1 and TRBJ1-2, with 9 bases that match TRBD1. Germline loops: CDR1 SGHRS, CDR2 YFSETQ. This CDR3 is 16 amino acids long. The V segment lost 4 bases and the J segment 2 bases; nucleotides outside the gene matches: 9. CDR3 bases: TGCGCCAGCAGCAGTAAGGACAGGGGTGGCAACTATGGCTACACCTTC. As protein: CASSSKDRGGNYGYTF.

This chain links TRBV6-1 with TRBJ2-7; D unclear. The V end lost 3 bases, the J end lost 0 bases, and 9 bases lay between the germline ends. The CDR3 has 14 amino acids. Per the germline V gene, CDR1 is MNHNS and CDR2 is SASEGT. CDR3: CASSEVRSSYEQYF. CDR3 DNA sequence: TGTGCCAGCAGTGAGGTGAGAAGCTCCTACGAGCAGTACTTC.

In this sample, this clonotype turned up a few times. The V gene is TRBV5-5, the J gene TRBJ1-3; D unclear. The CDR3 extends over 14 amino acids. V shed 2 bases and J shed 0 bases, with 6 bases lying between them. Germline assignment: CDR1 SGHKS and CDR2 YYEKEE (reference sequence). The CDR3: CASSFPYSGNTIYF. In DNA form, the CDR3 reads TGTGCCAGCAGCTTCCCCTACTCTGGAAACACCATATATTTT.

The rearrangement uses TRBV29-1 and TRBJ2-1; D is ambiguous. V was shortened by 0 bases and J by 8 bases, with 5 bases between the two germline ends. The CDR3 extends over 11 amino acids. Germline values: CDR1 SQVTM, CDR2 ANQGSEA. DNA for the CDR3: TGCAGCGTTGAAGATCTCGATGAGCAGTTCTTC. Amino acid sequence: CSVEDLDEQFF.

The V call is TRBV19, the J call TRBJ2-1; 7 bases fit TRBD1. The CDR3 contains 13 residues. Per the germline V gene, CDR1 is LNHDA and CDR2 is SQIVND (reference sequence). V was pared by 5 bases and J by 9 bases, with 7 bases of the junction left unmatched. This CDR3 reads CASSGTARGEQFF. CDR3 nucleotides: TGTGCCAGTAGTGGGACAGCGAGGGGTGAGCAGTTCTTC.

Points on this clonotype: It may be a read error: a sequence one base away is much more abundant. The CDR3 ends on some other residue instead of the conserved phenylalanine or tryptophan, so this is likely a read error. The rearrangement uses TRBV10-3 and TRBJ2-6; TRBD1 agrees at 10 bases. The germline V gene has CDR1 ENHRY and CDR2 SYGVKD. The CDR3 runs 16 residues. V dropped 9 bases and J dropped 0; count of bases not matched to a gene: 5. The CDR3 sequence: CAIGQGVGSGANVLTY. CDR3 bases: TGTGCCATAGGACAGGGGGTTGGCTCTGGGGCCAACGTCCTGACTTAC.

This clonotype was seen a handful of times. The V call is TRBV29-1, the J call TRBJ2-1; TRBD1 aligns across 8 bases. V trimming: 1 base; J trimming: 6 bases; junction bases outside the gene matches: 5. The germline gives CDR1 SQVTM, CDR2 ANQGSEA. The CDR3 is 14 amino acids. CDR3 region: CSVEGQGALNEQFF. CDR3 nucleotide sequence: TGCAGCGTTGAAGGTCAGGGGGCCCTCAATGAGCAGTTCTTC.

In its sample, this clonotype was seen many times. This chain joins TRBV9 and TRBJ2-1, with 7 bases matching TRBD1. Germline CDR1 and CDR2: SGDLS and YYNGEE. With 6 bases clipped from V and 8 bases from J, the junction kept 11 bases outside the gene matches. The CDR3 extends over 14 amino acids. The CDR3 loop is CASTGRGQGDEQFF. The CDR3 DNA reads as TGTGCCAGCACGGGAAGGGGGCAGGGCGATGAGCAGTTCTTC. Variable domain in full (rest from reference TRBV9 and TRBJ2-1): DSGVTQTPKHLITATGQRVTLRCSPRSGDLSVYWYQQSLDQGLQFLIQYYNGEERAKGNILERFSAQQFPDLHSELNLSSLELGDSALYFCASTGRGQGDEQFFGPGTRLTVL.